What follows describes a single T cell receptor (beta chain). In the original processing: For nucleated cells, counts were estimated from reference gene primer amplification. Repertoires were generated with immunoSEQ multiplex PCR, while TCRdb's copy carries only in-frame clones and drops some. Clonal size and the V and J genes are those of that table, whereas D and trimming came from the DNA. This table has 340,000 or so clones, around 80% appearing once. These data are taken from a study of blood T cell repertoires in COVID-19. Study-level background: Samples came from the United States, Italy and Spain, spanning acute and convalescent COVID-19. T cells, B-cell-depleted T cells, or PBMCs supplied cDNA or gDNA.

Per the germline V gene, CDR1 is SGHTA and CDR2 is FQGNSA. The CDR3 is 15 residues long. V lost 5 bases and J 2 bases, leaving 13 bases between the germline ends. Sequencing was done on a sample of peripheral blood. This clonotype was obtained from a man aged 25-40 years with active or convalescent COVID-19. V is TRBV7-2 and J is TRBJ2-1, with a weak D call TRBD2 (5 bases). Written as DNA, the CDR3 is TGTGCCAGCAGCCAGAGGACTGCTACCTACAATGAGCAGTTCTTC. This sequence encodes CASSQRTATYNEQFF. The full variable domain, its missing parts supplied by reference TRBV7-2 and TRBJ2-1, is GAGVSQSPSNKVTEKGKDVELRCDPISGHTALYWYRQSLGQGLEFLIYFQGNSAPDKSGLPSDRFSAERTGGSVSTLTIQRTQQEDSAVYLCASSQRTATYNEQFFGPGTRLTVL.